This record looks at one T cell receptor (beta chain) sequence and its context. Per the authors' pipeline: Using reference gene primer amplification, nucleated cell counts were estimated. Profiling relied on immunoSEQ multiplex PCR, and the TCRdb table lists in-frame clones only, not all of them. V, J and clone size reflect that table, while D and trimming were determined from the DNA. This sample has roughly 230,000 clones; 83% occur once, and the top ten carry around 7%. The source of the sample is a study of blood T cell repertoires in COVID-19. Study at large: The United States, Italy and Spain provided the acute and convalescent COVID-19 samples. T cells, B-cell-depleted T cells, or PBMCs provided the cDNA or gDNA that served as material.

V was trimmed by 3 bases and J by 1 base, leaving 7 bases between them. CDR1 and CDR2 from the germline V gene are SGHDT and YYEEEE. The CDR3 sequence is 13 residues long. The rearrangement links TRBV5-6 to TRBJ2-5; a possible D gene is TRBD1 (6 bases). Specimen: peripheral blood. This clonotype was obtained from a woman between 50 and 59 years old with acute or convalescent COVID-19. CDR3 nucleotides: TGTGCCAGCAGCTGGGACACCCAAGAGACCCAGTACTTC. Protein product: CASSWDTQETQYF.